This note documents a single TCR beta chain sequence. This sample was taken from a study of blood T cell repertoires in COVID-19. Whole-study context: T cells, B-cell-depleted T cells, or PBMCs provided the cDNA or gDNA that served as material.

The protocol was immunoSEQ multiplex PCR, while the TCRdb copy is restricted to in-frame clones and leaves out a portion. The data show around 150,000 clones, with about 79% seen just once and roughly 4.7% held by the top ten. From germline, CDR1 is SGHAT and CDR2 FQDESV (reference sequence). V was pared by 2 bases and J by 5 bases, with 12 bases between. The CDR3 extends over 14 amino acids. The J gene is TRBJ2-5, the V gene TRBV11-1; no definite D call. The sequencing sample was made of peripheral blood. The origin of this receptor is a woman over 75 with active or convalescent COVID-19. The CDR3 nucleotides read TGTGCCAGCAGCTTATATGAGGCATCTGAGACCCAGTACTTC. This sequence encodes CASSLYEASETQYF.